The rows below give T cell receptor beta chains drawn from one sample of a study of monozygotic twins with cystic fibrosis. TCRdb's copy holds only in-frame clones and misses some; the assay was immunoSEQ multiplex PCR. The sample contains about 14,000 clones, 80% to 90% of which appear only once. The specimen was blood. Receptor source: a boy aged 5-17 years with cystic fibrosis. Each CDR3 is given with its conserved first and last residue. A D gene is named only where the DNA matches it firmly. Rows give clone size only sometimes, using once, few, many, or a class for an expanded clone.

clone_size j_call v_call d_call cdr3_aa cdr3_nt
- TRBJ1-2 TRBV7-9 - CASSDFQNYGYTF TGTGCCAGCAGTGATTTTCAAAACTATGGCTACACCTTC
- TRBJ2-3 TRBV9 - CASSVLDGGPHTQYF TGTGCCAGCAGCGTTCTGGATGGGGGTCCCCATACGCAGTATTTT
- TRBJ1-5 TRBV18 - CASSPPYRWGSSNQPQHF TGTGCCAGCTCACCCCCGTACAGGTGGGGTTCGAGCAATCAGCCCCAGCATTTT
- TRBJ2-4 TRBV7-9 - CASSLGPGAPDKTKNIQYF TGTGCCAGCAGCTTAGGGCCCGGGGCCCCGGATAAAACCAAAAACATTCAGTACTTC
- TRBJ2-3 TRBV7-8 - CASSLVGREATDTQYF TGTGCCAGCAGCTTAGTCGGCAGGGAAGCCACAGATACGCAGTATTTT
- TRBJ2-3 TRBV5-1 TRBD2 CASSKRGAATSADTQYF TGCGCCAGCAGCAAGCGGGGGGCCGCTACATCCGCAGATACGCAGTATTTT
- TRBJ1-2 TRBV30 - CAWSVWAVNYGYTF TGTGCCTGGAGTGTATGGGCGGTAAACTATGGCTACACCTTC
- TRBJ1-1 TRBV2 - CASRARRGTEAFF TGTGCCAGCAGGGCCAGGAGGGGCACTGAAGCTTTCTTT
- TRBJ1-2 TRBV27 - CASSLGPYYGYTF TGTGCCAGCAGTTTAGGTCCGTACTATGGCTACACCTTC
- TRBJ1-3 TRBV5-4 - CASSDPGRAGNTIYF TGTGCCAGCAGCGATCCGGGGAGGGCTGGAAACACCATATATTTT
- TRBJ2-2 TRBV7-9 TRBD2 CASSSKGKGLAGSGELFF TGTGCCAGCAGCTCCAAGGGGAAGGGACTAGCGGGATCCGGGGAGCTGTTTTTT
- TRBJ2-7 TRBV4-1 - CASSQEISGTSYEQYF TGCGCCAGCAGCCAAGAAATCAGCGGAACCTCCTACGAGCAGTACTTC
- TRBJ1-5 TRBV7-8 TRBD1 CASSPYRTGGNQPQHF TGTGCCAGCAGCCCATATCGGACAGGGGGGAATCAGCCCCAGCATTTT
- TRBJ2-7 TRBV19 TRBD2 CASSTSGNSYEQYF TGTGCCAGTTCAACTAGCGGAAACTCCTACGAGCAGTACTTC
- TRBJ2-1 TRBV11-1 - CASSLVRLAPSSYNEQFF TGTGCCAGCAGCTTAGTACGGCTAGCGCCGAGCTCCTACAATGAGCAGTTCTTC
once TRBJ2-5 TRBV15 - CATSRGPQETQYF TGTGCCACCAGCAGAGGCCCCCAAGAGACCCAGTACTTC
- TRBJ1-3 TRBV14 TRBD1 CASSPKGQGKTYYNISGNTIYF TGTGCCAGCAGCCCGAAGGGACAGGGAAAAACCTACTACAACATCTCTGGAAACACCATATATTTT
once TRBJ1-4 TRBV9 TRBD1 CASSAGTVGKLFF TGTGCCAGCAGCGCTGGGACAGTGGGAAAACTGTTTTTT
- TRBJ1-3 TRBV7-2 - CASSLGYSGNTIYF TGTGCCAGCAGCTTAGGGTACTCTGGAAACACCATATATTTT
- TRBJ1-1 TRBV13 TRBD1 CASSWLAGGLNTEAFF TGTGCCAGCAGCTGGCTAGCAGGGGGCCTTAACACTGAAGCTTTCTTT
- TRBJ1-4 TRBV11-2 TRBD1 CASKQGGNEKLFF TGTGCCAGCAAACAGGGGGGAAATGAAAAACTGTTTTTT
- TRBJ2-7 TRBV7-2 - CASSFLEATHIPYEQYF TGTGCCAGCAGCTTCCTTGAGGCTACTCACATCCCCTACGAGCAGTACTTC
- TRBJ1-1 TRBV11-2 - CASSPEFGVPTNTEAFF TGTGCCAGCAGCCCCGAGTTTGGTGTCCCCACGAACACTGAAGCTTTCTTT
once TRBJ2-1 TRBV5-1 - CASSLGPGVNEQFF TGCGCCAGCAGCTTGGGGCCAGGGGTAAATGAGCAGTTCTTC